The clone carrying this TCR beta chain has more than one count but fewer than ten. A heparinised blood draw that averaged about 100 mL was obtained once from each donor. Since all of the isolated RNA was reverse transcribed, expressed TCRB transcripts were what got sequenced. Produced via immunoSEQ multiplex PCR; TCRdb's table is partial and in-frame only. The sample contains 500,000 to 700,000 clones, 15% to 17% of which appear only once. Germline V gives CDR1 MNHEY, CDR2 SMNVEV (reference sequence). The CDR3 sequence is 15 residues long. V was clipped by 2 bases and J by 6 bases, with 17 bases between them. This sample is drawn from a study of beta chain features in type 1 diabetes. On the study more broadly: Sorted cell examination encompassed around 100,000,000 cells across all samples.

Sequencing input: naive CD4+ T cells from blood. This clonotype was sampled from a man aged 18 to 30 in good health. V gene TRBV27 combines with J gene TRBJ2-7; D tentatively fits TRBD1 or TRBD2 (5 bases each). The CDR3 DNA follows: TGTGCCAGCAGTTTAGTCGGGGCCCGAGCGGCCGAGCAGTACTTC. Translated, it gives CASSLVGARAAEQYF.